The source of this TCR beta chain is a study of long-term antiretroviral therapy in people with HIV. General study results and limits: Clones that had undergone expansion before ART prevailed in the repertoire throughout all time points.

With respect to this clone: Antigen specificity is unknown.

Germline values: CDR1 SGHKS, CDR2 YYEKEE (reference sequence). The V gene lost 7 bases and the J gene lost 0 bases, with 16 bases spanning the gap. CDR3 size: 16 residues. It was version v3.0 of the immunoSEQ assay that was run at survey level. Some clones are missing from TCRdb's copy, which holds only in-frame ones; the method was immunoSEQ multiplex PCR. The profile shows tens of thousands of clones, approximately 95% of them singletons. The origin of this receptor is a man aged 45-65 years with HIV. The chain links TRBV5-5 to TRBJ1-4; no reliable D call. Source: unsorted PBMCs, taken 5.3 years after starting antiretroviral therapy. Here the CDR3 reads CASGPTDGATNEKLFF. DNA of the CDR3: TGTGCCAGCGGCCCCACCGACGGTGCAACTAATGAAAAACTGTTTTTT. Using reference TRBV5-5 and TRBJ1-4 for the parts outside the CDR3, the full variable domain is DAGVTQSPTHLIKTRGQQVTLRCSPISGHKSVSWYQQVLGQGPQFIFQYYEKEERGRGNFPDRFSARQFPNYSSELNVNALLLGDSALYLCASGPTDGATNEKLFFGSGTQLSVL.